What follows is one TCR beta chain and its context. Its antigen is unidentified. TCRdb re-analysed the 5' RACE reads in MiXCR, keeping a single row per CDR3 protein. Among roughly 260,000 distinct CDR3 sequences listed, roughly 15% were seen once. This entry belongs to a study of T-cell memory formation after mild COVID-19. Notes on the study in general: The second-wave clones peaking on day 37 were not confirmed as SARS-CoV-2-specific. Contracting clones, day 15 to 85, had balanced CD4/CD8, and later expanders favored CD4+.

The sample taken for sequencing was PBMCs or a T cell subset sorted from them (not recorded which). The clonotype was recovered from a man younger than 35 who had mild COVID-19 (a few samples of this study predate the infection). Cell type and time point are not known.

CDR3 nucleotides: TGCAGTGCAGCGGGGAATGAGCAGTTCTTC. Translation: CSAAGNEQFF. The rearrangement uses TRBV20-1 and TRBJ2-1; TRBD2 matches at 7 bases. This CDR3 comprises 10 residues. Germline CDR1 DFQATT, CDR2 SNEGSKA (reference sequence). V gave up 6 bases and J gave up 7 bases; unmatched junction bases: 0.